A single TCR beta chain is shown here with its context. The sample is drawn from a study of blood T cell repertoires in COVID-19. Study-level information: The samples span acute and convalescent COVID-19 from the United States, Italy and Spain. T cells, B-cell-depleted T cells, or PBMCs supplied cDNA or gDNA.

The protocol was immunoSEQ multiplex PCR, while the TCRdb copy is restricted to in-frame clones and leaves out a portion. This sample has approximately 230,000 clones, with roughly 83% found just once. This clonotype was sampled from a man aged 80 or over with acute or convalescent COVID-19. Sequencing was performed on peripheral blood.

CDR3 loop: CASSLGASGNTGELFF. The CDR3 DNA reads TGCGCCAGCAGCTTGGGGGCTAGCGGGAACACCGGGGAGCTGTTTTTT. This chain connects TRBV5-1 to TRBJ2-2; 7 positions match TRBD2. The V gene's germline CDR1 is SGHRS and CDR2 YFSETQ. V shed 0 bases and J 1 base; nucleotides not matched to a gene: 3. This CDR3 spans 16 amino acids. Drawing the rest from reference TRBV5-1 and TRBJ2-2, the complete variable domain is KAGVTQTPRYLIKTRGQQVTLSCSPISGHRSVSWYQQTPGQGLQFLFEYFSETQRNKGNFPGRFSGRQFSNSRSEMNVSTLELGDSALYLCASSLGASGNTGELFFGEGSRLTVL.